The 21 T cell receptor beta chains reported below all come from one sample, sequenced in a study of OX40 agonist ivuxolimab in advanced cancers. TCRdb's copy holds only in-frame clones and misses some; the assay was immunoSEQ multiplex PCR. The table shows 60,000 to 75,000 clones, with approximately 90% occurring only once. The material sequenced was CD4+ or CD8+ T cells sorted from blood, taken in a trial of the OX40 agonist ivuxolimab. The receptors were gathered from an adult with an advanced solid tumor such as melanoma, head and neck, liver or kidney cancer.

This chain links TRBV27 with TRBJ2-7; TRBD2 aligns across 14 bases. This CDR3 has 16 amino acids. Losses at the gene ends were 5 bases for V and 5 bases for J; bases not matched to a gene: 8. The germline V gene has CDR1 MNHEY and CDR2 SMNVEV (reference sequence). CDR3 sequence (DNA): TGTGCCAGCAGTCCCGTAGGACTAGCGGGAGGCGACGAGCAGTACTTC. The encoded protein is CASSPVGLAGGDEQYF.

V gene TRBV4-2 combines with J gene TRBJ1-3; D unresolved. V gave up 0 bases and J gave up 0 bases, with 6 bases separating them. CDR3 size: 15 residues. Germline V gene lookup returns CDR1 LGHNA and CDR2 YNFKEQ. Written as DNA, the CDR3 is TGTGCCAGCAGCCAAGAGGAGGGCTCTGGAAACACCATATATTTT. Its translation is CASSQEEGSGNTIYF.

This clone was seen a single time. The chain is built from TRBV11-2 and TRBJ2-2; D perhaps matches TRBD2 (7 bases). Per germline, CDR1 SGHAT and CDR2 FQNNGV. The CDR3 length is 14 residues. V lost 5 bases to trimming and J lost 4 bases, with 11 bases between them. CDR3 in DNA: TGTGCCAGCAGCCTGGGGGGGCGCACCGGGGAGCTGTTTTTT. Protein product: CASSLGGRTGELFF.

The chain couples TRBV4-1 to TRBJ2-7; perhaps TRBD1 as D (6 bases). The CDR3 contains 14 residues. V was clipped by 1 base and J by 4 bases, with 11 bases between them. CDR1 and CDR2 from the germline V gene are MGHRA and YSYEKL. The CDR3: CASSQAQGVYEQYF. The CDR3 bases are TGCGCCAGCAGCCAAGCACAGGGAGTATACGAGCAGTACTTC.

V is TRBV12-5 and J is TRBJ2-1; D not certain. CDR1 and CDR2 from the germline V gene are LGHNT and FRNRAP. V lost 1 base and J 4 bases, leaving 5 bases between the germline ends. The length of the CDR3 is 13 residues. CDR3 nucleotide sequence: TGTGCTAGTGGTTTGGACACGTACAATGAGCAGTTCTTC. Translation gives CASGLDTYNEQFF.

This clone has only a few counts. V usage is TRBV7-3 and J usage is TRBJ2-3; 10 nucleotides align to TRBD1. This CDR3 is built from 15 residues. The germline V gene encodes CDR1 SGHTA and CDR2 FQGTGA. V was pared by 5 bases and J by 3 bases, with 5 bases of the junction left unmatched. The CDR3 loop reads CASSQTGGITDTQYF. CDR3 DNA sequence: TGTGCCAGCAGCCAGACAGGGGGCATTACAGATACGCAGTATTTT.

The CDR3 reads CASSLSSNEQFF. CDR3 nucleotide sequence: TGTGCCAGCAGTTTGTCTAGCAATGAGCAGTTCTTC. The chain combines TRBV7-3 with TRBJ2-1; D ambiguous. The CDR3 contains 12 residues. Germline V gene data show CDR1 as SGHTA and CDR2 as FQGTGA. V lost 6 bases and J lost 6, with 9 bases in between.

J is TRBJ1-1 and V is TRBV5-1; a possible D gene is TRBD1 (5 bases). The CDR3 is made up of 13 amino acids. The germline gives CDR1 SGHRS, CDR2 YFSETQ. Trimming left V 2 bases short and J 3 bases short, with 8 bases between. Written as DNA, the CDR3 is TGCGCCAGCAGCTTAGGGACTGACACTGAAGCTTTCTTT. Translating it yields CASSLGTDTEAFF.

This CDR3 reads CASSFGGRLHEQYF. CDR3 nucleotides: TGTGCCAGCAGCTTTGGGGGCAGACTACACGAGCAGTACTTC. This chain joins TRBV7-9 and TRBJ2-7, with D possibly matching TRBD1 (6 bases). This CDR3 contains 14 residues. The V end was cut by 3 bases, the J end by 5 bases, with 14 bases between. Germline V gene lookup returns CDR1 SEHNR and CDR2 FQNEAQ (reference sequence).

V gene TRBV15 combines with J gene TRBJ2-2, with 8 bases matching TRBD2. In germline, CDR1 is LNHNV, CDR2 YYDKDF (reference sequence). The CDR3 contains 14 residues. The V segment lost 8 bases and the J segment 6 bases; nucleotides outside the gene matches: 8. DNA for the CDR3: TGTGCCACCGGGACCGGGGGGGCGTCCGGGGAGCTGTTTTTT. Translated: CATGTGGASGELFF. Using reference TRBV15 and TRBJ2-2 for the parts outside the CDR3, the full variable domain is DAMVIQNPRYQVTQFGKPVTLSCSQTLNHNVMYWYQQKSSQAPKLLFHYYDKDFNNEADTPDNFQSRRPNTSFCFLDIRSPGLGDTAMYLCATGTGGASGELFFGEGSRLTVL.

The genes are TRBV2 and TRBJ1-1, with D perhaps TRBD1 (5 bases). Germline V lookup: CDR1 SNHLY, CDR2 FYNNEI. The CDR3 is made up of 14 amino acids. Trimming removed 8 bases from V and 4 bases from J, with 17 bases in between. CDR3 sequence reads: CASVPGRGSTEAFF. Written as DNA, the CDR3 is TGTGCCAGCGTCCCAGGGAGGGGTAGCACTGAAGCTTTCTTT.

This chain links TRBV1 with TRBJ2-3; TRBD2 is the table's D call and was not checked against the DNA. TRBV1 is a pseudogene. The CDR3 spans 15 residues. CDR3 protein: CTSSQKTSLTDTQYF. CDR3 coding DNA: TGCACCAGCAGCCAAAAGACTAGCCTCACAGATACGCAGTATTTT.

Concerning this clone: A read error may be the cause here, since a much bigger clone is one base away. The chain recombines TRBV6-1 with TRBJ2-3; 10 nucleotides align to TRBD2. The CDR3 is 15 amino acids. Looked up from germline, CDR1 is MNHNS and CDR2 is SASEGT. The V and J ends lost 6 bases and 1 base, in that order; junction bases with no gene match: 4. For the CDR3, the DNA is TGTGCCAGCAGCAACCTAGCGGGGGGCACAGATACGCAGTATTTT. Translation: CASSNLAGGTDTQYF.

V and J are TRBV4-3 and TRBJ2-7; possible D gene TRBD1, 7 bases. V was clipped by 0 bases and J by 4 bases, with 13 bases between them. The CDR3 is made up of 15 amino acids. Per germline, CDR1 LGHNA and CDR2 YSLEER. CDR3 sequence (DNA): TGCGCCAGCAGCCAAGACGAGGGGGCGGGATACGAGCAGTACTTC. This sequence encodes CASSQDEGAGYEQYF.

The chain is built from TRBV29-1 and TRBJ1-3; no clear D. This CDR3 spans 14 amino acids. The V end was cut by 6 bases, the J end by 0 bases, with 12 bases between. The germline V gene encodes CDR1 SQVTM and CDR2 ANQGSEA. The CDR3 nucleotides read TGCAGCGTGCATCCGGGGAACTCTGGAAACACCATATATTTT. This sequence encodes CSVHPGNSGNTIYF.

V is TRBV11-2 and J is TRBJ2-3; D tentatively fits TRBD1 or TRBD2 (5 bases each). Trimming cost V 3 bases and J 3 bases, with 10 bases left between them. The CDR3 length is 14 residues. Germline assignment: CDR1 SGHAT and CDR2 FQNNGV. The CDR3 here is CASSLGPGTDTQYF. The CDR3, as DNA: TGTGCCAGCAGCTTGGGACCGGGTACAGATACGCAGTATTTT.

J is TRBJ2-1 and V is TRBV7-6; TRBD1 agrees at 7 bases. The CDR3 contains 16 residues. The V gene end was trimmed by 0 bases and the J gene end by 4 bases; junction bases not matched to a gene: 6. Germline V gene lookup returns CDR1 SGHVS and CDR2 FNYEAQ. CDR3 residues: CASSLAEGGSYNEQFF. DNA of the CDR3: TGTGCCAGCAGCTTAGCCGAAGGGGGCTCTTACAATGAGCAGTTCTTC.

This clone was seen only once. The genes are TRBV4-3 and TRBJ2-7; 12 nucleotides match TRBD1. This CDR3 is 15 amino acids long. Germline CDR1 LGHNA, CDR2 YSLEER. V trimming: 4 bases; J trimming: 2 bases; junction bases outside the gene matches: 3. CDR3 amino acids: CASSRGTGGAYEQYF. CDR3 nucleotides: TGCGCCAGCAGCCGGGGGACAGGGGGCGCCTACGAGCAGTACTTC.

V and J are TRBV28 and TRBJ1-4, with D possibly matching TRBD1 (5 bases). The length of the CDR3 is 16 residues. Germline CDR1 reads MDHEN; CDR2 reads SYDVKM. V dropped 2 bases and J dropped 5 bases, with 15 bases sitting between them. The chain's CDR3 is CASSLTQQDLNEKLFF. CDR3 DNA: TGTGCCAGCAGTTTAACCCAACAGGACTTAAATGAAAAACTGTTTTTT.

A single count supports this clone. The rearrangement links TRBV4-1 to TRBJ1-6; D gene ambiguous. The CDR3 consists of 15 residues. V dropped 4 bases and J dropped 1 base, with 8 bases sitting between them. CDR1 and CDR2 from the germline V gene are MGHRA and YSYEKL. The CDR3 sequence is CASSPIVSYNSPLHF. CDR3 DNA: TGCGCCAGCAGCCCTATCGTGTCCTATAATTCACCCCTCCACTTT.

The rearrangement uses TRBV27 and TRBJ2-7; TRBD1 agrees at 9 bases. The trim removed 4 bases at V and 7 bases at J, leaving 5 bases unmatched. The germline V gene has CDR1 MNHEY and CDR2 SMNVEV (reference sequence). The CDR3 is 13 amino acids. CDR3 coding DNA: TGTGCCAGCAGTTGGGGACAGGGAAGGGAGCAGTACTTC. It yields the protein CASSWGQGREQYF.